A single sample gave rise to the 20 T cell receptor beta chains below, sequenced in a study of shared clonotypes between healthy human individuals. Here immunoSEQ multiplex PCR was the method, and the copy in TCRdb shows in-frame clones only, minus some. Here the sample spans roughly 1,500,000 clones, approximately 98.5% being singletons. The sample taken for sequencing was naive CD4+ T cells sorted from blood. Specified subset: CD45RA+ positively selected. Source of these receptors: a young man in good health.

This clone was observed a single time. The genes are TRBV4-3 and TRBJ2-1, with D tentatively TRBD1 or TRBD2 (5 bases each). The germline CDR1 and CDR2 sequences are LGHNA and YSLEER. The length of the CDR3 is 17 residues. V shed 4 bases and J shed 1 base, with 17 bases lying between them. This CDR3 reads CASSPKGWGSSYNEQFF. The CDR3 DNA reads as TGCGCCAGCAGCCCCAAGGGTTGGGGGAGTTCCTACAATGAGCAGTTCTTC.

The chain is built from TRBV13 and TRBJ1-1, with D maybe TRBD1 (5 bases). CDR1 is PRHDT and CDR2 is FYEKMQ in the germline V gene (reference sequence). Trimming took 4 bases from V and 4 from J, leaving 13 bases between them. This CDR3 is built from 14 residues. The DNA for the CDR3 is TGTGCCAGCAGCTCGACTCTGGGGGGCACTGAAGCTTTCTTT. Translated, it gives CASSSTLGGTEAFF. Drawing the rest from reference TRBV13 and TRBJ1-1, the complete variable domain is AAGVIQSPRHLIKEKRETATLKCYPIPRHDTVYWYQQGPGQDPQFLISFYEKMQSDKGSIPDRFSAQQFSDYHSELNMSSLELGDSALYFCASSSTLGGTEAFFGQGTRLTVV.

This sequence joins TRBV11-2 and TRBJ1-4, with TRBD1 matching over 8 bases. This CDR3 has 13 amino acids. CDR1 SGHAT and CDR2 FQNNGV come from the germline V gene. Losses at the gene ends were 3 bases for V and 11 bases for J; bases not matched to a gene: 5. Here the CDR3 reads CASSLRQGSKLFF. The DNA for the CDR3 is TGTGCCAGCAGCTTGCGACAGGGGAGCAAACTGTTTTTT. The full variable domain, completed using reference TRBV11-2 and TRBJ1-4, is EAGVAQSPRYKIIEKRQSVAFWCNPISGHATLYWYQQILGQGPKLLIQFQNNGVVDDSQLPKDRFSAERLKGVDSTLKIQPAKLEDSAVYLCASSLRQGSKLFFGSGTQLSVL.

This chain joins TRBV27 and TRBJ2-7; 7 bases are shared with TRBD1. CDR1 and CDR2 from the germline V gene are MNHEY and SMNVEV (reference sequence). This CDR3 is 16 amino acids long. V was pared by 0 bases and J by 2 bases, with 7 bases of the junction left unmatched. Here the CDR3 DNA reads TGTGCCAGCAGTTTATCGACGACCGGGACAGCCTACGAGCAGTACTTC. This sequence encodes CASSLSTTGTAYEQYF.

The V and J genes are TRBV6-5 and TRBJ1-1; 7 bases map to TRBD1. The CDR3 is made up of 13 amino acids. J was trimmed by 10 bases and V by 4 bases; bases with no gene match: 9. Germline CDR1 MNHEY, CDR2 SVGAGI. Here the CDR3 reads CASSSPTGALAFF. As DNA, the CDR3 is TGTGCCAGCAGTTCTCCCACAGGGGCACTAGCTTTCTTT.

The J gene is TRBJ1-1, the V gene TRBV27, with a tentative D call TRBD1 (5 bases). Per germline, CDR1 MNHEY and CDR2 SMNVEV (reference sequence). This CDR3 is 13 amino acids long. The V end lost 7 bases, the J end lost 4 bases, and 13 bases lay between the germline ends. The CDR3, as DNA: TGTGCCAGCATCCAGTGGGGGTCCACTGAAGCTTTCTTT. Protein: CASIQWGSTEAFF.

The count of this clone is one. Within the sample, other DNA sequences also encode this same CDR3. The genes are TRBV5-1 and TRBJ2-2; the D gene is possibly TRBD1 (6 bases). Germline V gene sequence: CDR1 SGHRS, CDR2 YFSETQ. Trimming shortened V by 0 bases and J by 5 bases, and 8 bases separated the two germline ends. The CDR3 spans 14 residues. In DNA, the CDR3 is TGCGCCAGCAGCTTGGCGGGGACAACCGGGGAGCTGTTTTTT. Encoded protein: CASSLAGTTGELFF.

This clone has a single count. The J gene is TRBJ2-3, the V gene TRBV9, with TRBD1 as a possible D gene (7 bases). V shed 0 bases and J shed 1 base, with 12 bases lying between them. The CDR3 length is 16 residues. CDR1 is SGDLS and CDR2 is YYNGEE in the germline V gene. Here the CDR3 reads CASSVAIRGGTDTQYF. The DNA of the CDR3 is TGTGCCAGCAGCGTAGCCATCAGGGGGGGCACAGATACGCAGTATTTT.

CDR3 sequence reads: CASSQRLAGVLYNEQFF. The CDR3 bases are TGTGCCAGCAGCCAACGACTAGCGGGAGTATTGTACAATGAGCAGTTCTTC. This chain links TRBV11-2 with TRBJ2-1; 12 nucleotides line up with TRBD2. The length of the CDR3 is 17 residues. Per the germline V gene, CDR1 is SGHAT and CDR2 is FQNNGV. Trimming at V came to 5 bases and at J to 4 bases, leaving 9 bases not matched to a gene.

The rearrangement joins TRBV5-6 to TRBJ1-2; D gene uncertain. Germline CDR1 is SGHDT and CDR2 is YYEEEE. The CDR3 extends over 14 amino acids. V was trimmed by 0 bases and J by 5 bases, leaving 11 bases between them. The CDR3 is CASSLVVGTYGYTF. CDR3 nucleotides: TGTGCCAGCAGCTTGGTCGTCGGCACATATGGCTACACCTTC.

The chain uses TRBV28 and TRBJ1-2; 9 positions agree with TRBD1. Losses at the gene ends were 5 bases for V and 4 bases for J; bases not matched to a gene: 5. Germline V CDR1 and CDR2: MDHEN, SYDVKM. The CDR3 has 14 residues. CDR3: CASSTGGAGYGYTF. The DNA for the CDR3 is TGTGCCAGCAGTACAGGGGGCGCCGGCTATGGCTACACCTTC.

About this clone: The same CDR3 also results from other DNA sequences found in this sample. The gene calls are TRBV7-2 and TRBJ1-2, with a possible D match to TRBD1 (6 bases). There are 12 residues in the CDR3. The V gene's germline CDR1 is SGHTA and CDR2 FQGNSA. V lost 5 bases, J lost 4 bases, and 8 bases lay in between. The CDR3 DNA is TGTGCCAGCAGCCTACAGGGCTATGGCTACACCTTC. It codes for CASSLQGYGYTF.

The chain uses TRBV27 and TRBJ2-2; D is unclear. The ends were cut back, 5 bases at V and 2 bases at J, with 6 bases in the middle. CDR3 length: 13 amino acids. Germline V lookup: CDR1 MNHEY, CDR2 SMNVEV (reference sequence). This CDR3 is CASSRRNTGELFF. In DNA, the CDR3 is TGTGCCAGCAGTCGACGCAACACCGGGGAGCTGTTTTTT.

The chain combines TRBV6-5 with TRBJ2-5; D is perhaps TRBD1 or TRBD2 (6 bases each). Germline V gene sequence: CDR1 MNHEY, CDR2 SVGAGI. The CDR3 covers 14 residues. V shed 6 bases and J shed 3 bases, with 14 bases lying between them. The CDR3 protein is CASRDEGGKETQYF. The CDR3 DNA is TGTGCCAGCAGGGACGAGGGGGGCAAAGAGACCCAGTACTTC.

The chain has TRBV6-5 and TRBJ2-1, with 7 bases identical to TRBD2. Trimming at V came to 3 bases and at J to 3 bases, leaving 5 bases not matched to a gene. Per germline, CDR1 MNHEY and CDR2 SVGAGI. This CDR3 comprises 15 residues. CDR3 sequence: CASSYSSSGYNEQFF. In nucleotides, the CDR3 is TGTGCCAGCAGTTATTCCTCTAGCGGCTACAATGAGCAGTTCTTC.

This sequence joins TRBV11-2 and TRBJ2-1, with TRBD1 matching over 10 bases. The CDR3 covers 13 residues. The ends lost 7 bases at V and 12 bases at J; junction bases unmatched: 9. The germline CDR1 and CDR2 sequences are SGHAT and FQNNGV. This chain's CDR3 is CASTSNDRGRQFF. As DNA, the CDR3 is TGTGCCAGCACCTCCAACGACAGGGGGCGGCAGTTCTTC.

This chain uses TRBV4-3 with TRBJ1-5; the match to TRBD1 covers 9 bases. CDR1 is LGHNA, CDR2 YSLEER, per germline. This CDR3 is 16 amino acids long. Losses at the gene ends were 4 bases for V and 2 bases for J; bases not matched to a gene: 6. The CDR3 sequence is CASSPYRTGGNQPQHF. The CDR3 nucleotides are TGCGCCAGCAGCCCGTACCGGACAGGGGGCAATCAGCCCCAGCATTTT.

This clone was counted once. The V call is TRBV19, the J call TRBJ2-1; 9 bases are a match to TRBD1. Trimming removed 6 bases from V and 3 bases from J; junction bases left unmatched: 18. The CDR3 loop spans 19 amino acids. Per the germline V gene, CDR1 is LNHDA and CDR2 is SQIVND (reference sequence). CDR3 loop: CASSPRTGEASLIYNEQFF. The DNA for the CDR3 is TGTGCCAGTAGCCCACGGACAGGGGAGGCGTCCCTAATCTACAATGAGCAGTTCTTC.

The chain carries TRBV7-8 and TRBJ1-5; D not certain. This CDR3 is built from 14 residues. Trimming removed 0 bases at V and 1 base at J, with 4 bases between. Germline lookup yields CDR1 SGHVS and CDR2 FQNEAQ. The CDR3 bases are TGTGCCAGCAGCTTAGCGGGGAGCAATCAGCCCCAGCATTTT. Protein: CASSLAGSNQPQHF. Supplemented by reference TRBV7-8 and TRBJ1-5, the full variable domain reads GAGVSQSPRYKVAKRGQDVALRCDPISGHVSLFWYQQALGQGPEFLTYFQNEAQLDKSGLPSDRFFAERPEGSVSTLKIQRTQQEDSAVYLCASSLAGSNQPQHFGDGTRLSIL.

The J gene is TRBJ1-4, the V gene TRBV6-1, with 8 nucleotides matching TRBD1. V lost 4 bases and J lost 7; bases outside the gene matches: 8. The CDR3 runs 15 residues. The V gene's germline CDR1 is MNHNS and CDR2 SASEGT. The CDR3 DNA reads TGTGCCAGCAGTGCCCGGACAGGGACAGGTGAAAAACTGTTTTTT. Its translation is CASSARTGTGEKLFF.